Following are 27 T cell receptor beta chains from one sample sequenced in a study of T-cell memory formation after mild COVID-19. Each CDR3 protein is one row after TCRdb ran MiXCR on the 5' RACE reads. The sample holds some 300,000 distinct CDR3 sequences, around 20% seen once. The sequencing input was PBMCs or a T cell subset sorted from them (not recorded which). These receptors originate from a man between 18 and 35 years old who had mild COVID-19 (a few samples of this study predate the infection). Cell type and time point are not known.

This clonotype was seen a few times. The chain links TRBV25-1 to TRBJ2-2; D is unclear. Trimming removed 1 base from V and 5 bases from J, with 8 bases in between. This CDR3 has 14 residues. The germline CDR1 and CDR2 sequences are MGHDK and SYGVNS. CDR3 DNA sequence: TGTGCCAGCAGTGAATCATTGGGTACCGGGGAGCTGTTTTTT. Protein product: CASSESLGTGELFF.

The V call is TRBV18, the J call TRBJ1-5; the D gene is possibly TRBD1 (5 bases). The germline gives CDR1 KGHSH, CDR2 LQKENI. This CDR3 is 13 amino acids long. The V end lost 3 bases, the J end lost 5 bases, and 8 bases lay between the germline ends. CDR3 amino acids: CASSPRGDQPQHF. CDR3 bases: TGTGCCAGCTCACCTAGGGGAGATCAGCCCCAGCATTTT. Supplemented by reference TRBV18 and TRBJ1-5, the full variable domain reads NAGVMQNPRHLVRRRGQEARLRCSPMKGHSHVYWYRQLPEEGLKFMVYLQKENIIDESGMPKERFSAEFPKEGPSILRIQQVVRGDSAAYFCASSPRGDQPQHFGDGTRLSIL.

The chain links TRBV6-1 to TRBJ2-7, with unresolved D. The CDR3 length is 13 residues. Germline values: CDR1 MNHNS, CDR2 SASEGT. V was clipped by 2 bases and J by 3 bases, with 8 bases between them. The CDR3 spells CASSERRGYEQYF. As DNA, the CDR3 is TGTGCCAGCAGTGAAAGAAGAGGCTACGAGCAGTACTTC.

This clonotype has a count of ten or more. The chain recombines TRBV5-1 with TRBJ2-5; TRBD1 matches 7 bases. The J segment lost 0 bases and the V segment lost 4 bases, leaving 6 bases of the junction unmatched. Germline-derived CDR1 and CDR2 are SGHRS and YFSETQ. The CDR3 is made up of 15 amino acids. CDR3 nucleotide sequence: TGCGCCAGCAGCCGGAGACAGGGCGACCAAGAGACCCAGTACTTC. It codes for CASSRRQGDQETQYF.

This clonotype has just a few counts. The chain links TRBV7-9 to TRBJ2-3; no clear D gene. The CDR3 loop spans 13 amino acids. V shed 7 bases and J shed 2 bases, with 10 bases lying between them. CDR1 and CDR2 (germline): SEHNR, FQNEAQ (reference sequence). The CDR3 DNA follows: TGTGCCAGCACCTCGGGTGACACAGATACGCAGTATTTT. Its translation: CASTSGDTDTQYF. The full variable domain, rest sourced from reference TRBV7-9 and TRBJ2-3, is DTGVSQNPRHKITKRGQNVTFRCDPISEHNRLYWYRQTLGQGPEFLTYFQNEAQLEKSRLLSDRFSAERPKGSFSTLEIQRTEQGDSAMYLCASTSGDTDTQYFGPGTRLTVL.

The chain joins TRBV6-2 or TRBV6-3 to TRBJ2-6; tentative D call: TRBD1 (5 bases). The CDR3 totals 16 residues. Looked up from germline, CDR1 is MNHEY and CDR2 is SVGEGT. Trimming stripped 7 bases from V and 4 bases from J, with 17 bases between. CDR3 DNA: TGTGCCAGCATGACAGTTCCGGTCGGAGGGGCCAACGTCCTGACTTTC. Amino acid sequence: CASMTVPVGGANVLTF.

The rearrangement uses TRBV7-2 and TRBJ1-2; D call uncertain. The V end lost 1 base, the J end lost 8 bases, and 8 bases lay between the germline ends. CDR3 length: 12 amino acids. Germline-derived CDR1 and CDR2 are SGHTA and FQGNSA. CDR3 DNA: TGTGCCAGCAGCTTAGGAGGGTTCGGCTACACCTTC. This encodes CASSLGGFGYTF.

CDR3 amino acids: CATAVSSSYNEQFF. CDR3 in DNA: TGTGCCACCGCAGTCTCTAGCTCCTACAATGAGCAGTTCTTC. The chain carries TRBV24-1 and TRBJ2-1; D ambiguous. Per germline, CDR1 KGHDR and CDR2 SFDVKD. This CDR3 comprises 14 residues. The V end lost 9 bases, the J end lost 0 bases, and 11 bases lay between the germline ends.

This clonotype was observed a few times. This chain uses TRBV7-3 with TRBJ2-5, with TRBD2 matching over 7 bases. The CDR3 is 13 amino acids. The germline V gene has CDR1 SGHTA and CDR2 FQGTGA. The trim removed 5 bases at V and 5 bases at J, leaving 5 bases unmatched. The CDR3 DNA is TGTGCCAGCAGCCCGACTAGCATCGAGACCCAGTACTTC. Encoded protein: CASSPTSIETQYF. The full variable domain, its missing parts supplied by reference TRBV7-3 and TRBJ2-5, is GAGVSQTPSNKVTEKGKYVELRCDPISGHTALYWYRQSLGQGPEFLIYFQGTGAADDSGLPNDRFFAVRPEGSVSTLKIQRTERGDSAVYLCASSPTSIETQYFGPGTRLLVL.

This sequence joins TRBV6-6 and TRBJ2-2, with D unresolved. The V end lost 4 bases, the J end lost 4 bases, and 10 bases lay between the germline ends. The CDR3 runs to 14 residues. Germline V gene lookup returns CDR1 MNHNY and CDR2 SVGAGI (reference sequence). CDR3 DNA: TGTGCCAGCAGTTTCGGACGGTCCACCGGGGAGCTGTTTTTT. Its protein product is CASSFGRSTGELFF.

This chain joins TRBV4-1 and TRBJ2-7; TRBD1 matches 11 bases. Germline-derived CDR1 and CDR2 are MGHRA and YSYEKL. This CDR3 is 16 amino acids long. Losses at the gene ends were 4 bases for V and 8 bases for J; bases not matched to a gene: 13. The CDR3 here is CASSRKNGQGAVKQYF. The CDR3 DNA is TGCGCCAGCAGCCGTAAAAACGGACAGGGGGCTGTTAAGCAGTACTTC.

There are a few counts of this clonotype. CDR3 in DNA: TGTGCCAGCAGTTACTTCCAGGGGACTGAAGCTTTCTTT. It encodes CASSYFQGTEAFF. The V call is TRBV6-6, the J call TRBJ1-1, with D possibly being TRBD1 (6 bases). Looked up from germline, CDR1 is MNHNY and CDR2 is SVGAGI (reference sequence). V was pared by 1 base and J by 5 bases, with 8 bases between. This CDR3 has 13 residues.

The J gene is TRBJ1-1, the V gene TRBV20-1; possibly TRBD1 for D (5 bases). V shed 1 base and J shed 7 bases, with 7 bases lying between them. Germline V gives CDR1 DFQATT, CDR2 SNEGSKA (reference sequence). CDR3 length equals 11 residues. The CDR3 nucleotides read TGCAGTGCTAGAGTCCAGGGTGAAGCTTTCTTT. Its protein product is CSARVQGEAFF.

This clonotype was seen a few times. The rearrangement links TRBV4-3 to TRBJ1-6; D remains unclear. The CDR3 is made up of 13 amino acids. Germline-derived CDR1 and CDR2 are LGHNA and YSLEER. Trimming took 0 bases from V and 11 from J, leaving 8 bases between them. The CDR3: CASSQESWAPLHF. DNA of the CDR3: TGCGCCAGCAGCCAAGAAAGTTGGGCACCCCTCCACTTT.

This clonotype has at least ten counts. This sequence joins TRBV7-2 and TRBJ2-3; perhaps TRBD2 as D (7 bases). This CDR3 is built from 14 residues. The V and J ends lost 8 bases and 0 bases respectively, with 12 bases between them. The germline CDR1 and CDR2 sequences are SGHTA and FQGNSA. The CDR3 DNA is TGTGCCAGCGGCCGGGGGGCCAGCACAGATACGCAGTATTTT. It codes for CASGRGASTDTQYF.

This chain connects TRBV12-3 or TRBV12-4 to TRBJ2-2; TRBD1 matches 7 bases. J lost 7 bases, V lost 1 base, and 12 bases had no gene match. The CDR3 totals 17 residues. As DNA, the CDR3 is TGTGCCAGCAGTTTAGGGGATTACAGGGGATCGGACGGGGAGCTGTTTTTT. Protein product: CASSLGDYRGSDGELFF.

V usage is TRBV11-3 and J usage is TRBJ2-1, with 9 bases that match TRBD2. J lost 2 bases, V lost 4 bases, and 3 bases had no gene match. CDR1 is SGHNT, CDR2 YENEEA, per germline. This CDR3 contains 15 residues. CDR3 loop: CASSSSGAAYNEQFF. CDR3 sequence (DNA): TGTGCCAGCAGCTCTAGCGGGGCCGCCTACAATGAGCAGTTCTTC.

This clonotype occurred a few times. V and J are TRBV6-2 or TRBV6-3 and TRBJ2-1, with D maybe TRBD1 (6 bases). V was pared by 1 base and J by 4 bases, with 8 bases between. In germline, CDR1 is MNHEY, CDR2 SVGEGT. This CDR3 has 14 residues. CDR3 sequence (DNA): TGTGCCAGCAGTTACTGGGACATATACAATGAGCAGTTCTTC. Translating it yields CASSYWDIYNEQFF.

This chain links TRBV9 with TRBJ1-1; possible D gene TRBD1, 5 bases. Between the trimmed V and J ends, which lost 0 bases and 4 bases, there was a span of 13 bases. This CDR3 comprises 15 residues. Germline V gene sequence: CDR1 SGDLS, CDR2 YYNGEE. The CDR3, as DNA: TGTGCCAGCAGCGTAGCAGGATCGAGGGGCACTGAAGCTTTCTTT. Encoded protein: CASSVAGSRGTEAFF.

CDR3 in amino acids: CASSLTWTGDDTQYF. CDR3 in DNA: TGTGCCAGCAGTTTAACCTGGACAGGGGACGATACGCAGTATTTT. The chain uses TRBV12-3 or TRBV12-4 and TRBJ2-3; 9 nucleotides align to TRBD1. The CDR3 runs to 15 residues. The junction had 6 bases not matched to a gene; V was cut back by 2 bases and J by 6 bases.

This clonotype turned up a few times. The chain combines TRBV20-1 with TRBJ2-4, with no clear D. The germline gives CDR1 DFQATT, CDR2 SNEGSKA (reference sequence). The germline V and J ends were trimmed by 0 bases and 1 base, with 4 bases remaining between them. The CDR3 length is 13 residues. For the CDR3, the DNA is TGCAGTGCTAGAGATGTCGCCAAAAACATTCAGTACTTC. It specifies CSARDVAKNIQYF.

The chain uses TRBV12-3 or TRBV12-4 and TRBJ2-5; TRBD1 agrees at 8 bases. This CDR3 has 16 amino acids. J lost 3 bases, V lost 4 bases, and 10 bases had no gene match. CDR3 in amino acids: CASSSHDRGWKETQYF. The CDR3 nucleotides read TGTGCCAGCAGTTCCCACGACAGGGGATGGAAAGAGACCCAGTACTTC.

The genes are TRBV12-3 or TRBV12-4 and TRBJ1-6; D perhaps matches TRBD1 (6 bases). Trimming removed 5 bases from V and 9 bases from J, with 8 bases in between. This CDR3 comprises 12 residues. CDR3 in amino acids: CASSTGSSPLHF. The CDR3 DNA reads TGTGCCAGCAGTACAGGGTCTTCACCCCTCCACTTT.

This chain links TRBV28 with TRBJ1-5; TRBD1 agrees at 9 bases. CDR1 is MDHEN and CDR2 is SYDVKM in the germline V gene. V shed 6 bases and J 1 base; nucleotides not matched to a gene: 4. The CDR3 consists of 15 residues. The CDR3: CASRDRGGSNQPQHF. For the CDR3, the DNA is TGTGCCAGCAGGGACAGGGGTGGGAGCAATCAGCCCCAGCATTTT.

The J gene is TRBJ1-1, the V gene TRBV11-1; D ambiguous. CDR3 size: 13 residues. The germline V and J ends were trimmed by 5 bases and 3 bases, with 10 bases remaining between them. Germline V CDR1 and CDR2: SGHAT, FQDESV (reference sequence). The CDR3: CASSEEGDTEAFF. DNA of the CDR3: TGTGCCAGCAGCGAGGAGGGTGACACTGAAGCTTTCTTT.

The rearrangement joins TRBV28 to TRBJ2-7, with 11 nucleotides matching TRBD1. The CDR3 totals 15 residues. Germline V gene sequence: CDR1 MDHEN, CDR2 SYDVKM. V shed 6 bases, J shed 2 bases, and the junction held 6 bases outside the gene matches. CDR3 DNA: TGTGCCAGCAGCCTAGGACAGGGGGCGGCCTACGAGCAGTACGTC. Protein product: CASSLGQGAAYEQYV.

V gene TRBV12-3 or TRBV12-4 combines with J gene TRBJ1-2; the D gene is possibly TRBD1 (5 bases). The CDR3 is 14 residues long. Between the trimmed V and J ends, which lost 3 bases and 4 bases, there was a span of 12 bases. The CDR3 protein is CASSLALTAYGYTF. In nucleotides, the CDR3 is TGTGCCAGCAGTTTGGCGTTGACAGCCTATGGCTACACCTTC.